The T cell receptor (beta chain) under discussion was sequenced for a study of T cells expressing NK-cell markers. Looking at the study overall: Among eight sequenced donors, seven carried HCMV seropositivity while one was seronegative.

Germline CDR1 is ENHRY and CDR2 is SYGVKD. The CDR3 is made up of 16 amino acids. Note on this clonotype: Its antigen is unknown.

TCRdb re-analyzed the 5' RACE reads; it lists each CDR3 protein once, without DNA. The sample shows 500,000 to 700,000 distinct CDR3 sequences, and 3.5% to 4.5% sits with its ten largest clones. Study-wide points: CD8+ T cells in 5 or 6 donors included dominant NKG2C+ clonotypes at roughly 1.0-7.0%.

This receptor was identified in a young man in good health. Sequencing used blood T cells: a sorted CD56 or NKG2C T cell subset, CD4+ or CD8+ T cells, or bulk PBMC T cells (not recorded which). The genes are TRBV10-3 and TRBJ1-1; TCRdb picks TRBD1, but there is no DNA to check that call. The CDR3 sequence: CAISESHRDRSSEAFF.